Listed here are 19 T cell receptor beta chains from one sample, sequenced in a study of T cell responses to AZD1222 COVID-19 vaccine. Clones were sequenced by immunoSEQ multiplex PCR, and TCRdb holds only the in-frame ones, with some missing. The sample contains 120,000 to 150,000 clones, roughly 88% of which appear only once. Material: peripheral blood, obtained 28 days after the second AZD1222 dose. All receptors come from an adult who received the AZD1222 COVID-19 vaccine.

The chain couples TRBV5-5 to TRBJ2-2, with D possibly being TRBD1 (6 bases). Germline V CDR1 and CDR2: SGHKS, YYEKEE (reference sequence). V shed 1 base and J shed 3 bases, with 13 bases lying between them. The CDR3 is made up of 16 amino acids. Written as DNA, the CDR3 is TGTGCCAGCAGCTTGAAATGGGGGCGCGACACCGGGGAGCTGTTTTTT. It codes for CASSLKWGRDTGELFF. The whole variable domain, remainder taken from reference TRBV5-5 and TRBJ2-2, is DAGVTQSPTHLIKTRGQQVTLRCSPISGHKSVSWYQQVLGQGPQFIFQYYEKEERGRGNFPDRFSARQFPNYSSELNVNALLLGDSALYLCASSLKWGRDTGELFFGEGSRLTVL.

The chain employs TRBV5-1 and TRBJ1-3; 7 bases match TRBD1. The CDR3 runs to 14 residues. CDR1 SGHRS and CDR2 YFSETQ come from the germline V gene. V lost 4 bases, J lost 1 base, and 2 bases stayed unmatched. The DNA of the CDR3 is TGCGCCAGCAGCCCGGGACAGTCTGGAAACACCATATATTTT. It is translated as CASSPGQSGNTIYF.

This clone occurred a few times. V and J are TRBV18 and TRBJ2-2; perhaps TRBD2 as D (6 bases). Germline V gene lookup returns CDR1 KGHSH and CDR2 LQKENI. Trimming shortened V by 3 bases and J by 1 base, and 12 bases separated the two germline ends. CDR3 length: 16 residues. CDR3 DNA sequence: TGTGCCAGCTCACCCCGAGGAGGGGTGAACACCGGGGAGCTGTTTTTT. Protein sequence: CASSPRGGVNTGELFF.

The rearrangement joins TRBV4-2 to TRBJ2-3; 10 positions agree with TRBD1. Losses at the gene ends were 4 bases for V and 4 bases for J; bases not matched to a gene: 5. From germline, CDR1 is LGHNA and CDR2 YNFKEQ. The CDR3 consists of 15 residues. CDR3 sequence: CASSPRTGGADTQYF. In DNA, the CDR3 is TGTGCCAGCAGCCCGCGGACAGGGGGGGCAGATACGCAGTATTTT.

V gene TRBV19 combines with J gene TRBJ1-4; possible D gene TRBD1, 5 bases. V was clipped by 3 bases and J by 1 base, with 15 bases between them. CDR1 LNHDA and CDR2 SQIVND come from the germline V gene (reference sequence). This CDR3 region has 17 residues. CDR3 sequence reads: CASSISSGPGTNEKLFF. As DNA, the CDR3 is TGTGCCAGTAGTATTTCCTCAGGGCCGGGAACTAATGAAAAACTGTTTTTT.

This chain joins TRBV2 and TRBJ1-2; D not resolved. The CDR3 has 10 residues. Germline V gene lookup returns CDR1 SNHLY and CDR2 FYNNEI. V lost 6 bases and J lost 3, with 2 bases in between. For the CDR3, the DNA is TGTGCCAGCAGAGACTATGGCTACACCTTC. Translation: CASRDYGYTF. The full variable domain, completed using reference TRBV2 and TRBJ1-2, is EPEVTQTPSHQVTQMGQEVILRCVPISNHLYFYWYRQILGQKVEFLVSFYNNEISEKSEIFDDQFSVERPDGSNFTLKIRSTKLEDSAMYFCASRDYGYTFGSGTRLTVV.

This clone appeared a few times. V and J are TRBV9 and TRBJ2-7; a weak D match, TRBD1 (5 bases). This CDR3 has 14 residues. V was clipped by 0 bases and J by 3 bases, with 10 bases between them. Per the germline V gene, CDR1 is SGDLS and CDR2 is YYNGEE. The CDR3 nucleotides are TGTGCCAGCAGCGTAGCAGGTCAGGGCTACGAGCAGTACTTC. The encoded protein is CASSVAGQGYEQYF.

The chain is built from TRBV29-1 and TRBJ2-1; possible D gene TRBD2, 6 bases. The V end was cut by 6 bases, the J end by 3 bases, with 24 bases between. The CDR3 length is 17 residues. Per germline, CDR1 SQVTM and CDR2 ANQGSEA. CDR3 in amino acids: CSVDPFLGGGNYNEQFF. As DNA, the CDR3 is TGCAGCGTCGATCCCTTCCTGGGTGGGGGGAACTACAATGAGCAGTTCTTC.

This chain links TRBV5-1 with TRBJ2-7, with a weak D call TRBD2 (6 bases). The CDR3 has 13 residues. V lost 1 base to trimming and J lost 7 bases, with 12 bases between them. CDR1 and CDR2 from the germline V gene are SGHRS and YFSETQ. CDR3: CASSLRGSGEQYF. CDR3 in DNA: TGCGCCAGCAGCTTGCGGGGGTCGGGAGAGCAGTACTTC.

The genes are TRBV7-9 and TRBJ1-1; weak D call: TRBD1 (6 bases). Germline values: CDR1 SEHNR, CDR2 FQNEAQ (reference sequence). Between the trimmed V and J ends, which lost 2 bases and 8 bases, there was a span of 12 bases. CDR3 length equals 13 residues. The DNA for the CDR3 is TGTGCCAGCAGCTTAACTACAGGGAAGGAAGCTTTCTTT. Translating it yields CASSLTTGKEAFF.

The chain has TRBV5-4 and TRBJ2-1; D possibly corresponds to TRBD2 (6 bases). Germline V gives CDR1 SGHNT, CDR2 YYREEE (reference sequence). V was shortened by 3 bases and J by 5 bases, with 21 bases between the two germline ends. The CDR3 is 17 amino acids. CDR3 nucleotide sequence: TGTGCCAGCAGCTCCCCGGGGCGGGACCAAAGGGACAATGAGCAGTTCTTC. Amino acids: CASSSPGRDQRDNEQFF.

Only one count was recorded for this clone. V is TRBV6-5 and J is TRBJ1-1, with no clear D. The length of the CDR3 is 13 residues. V dropped 6 bases and J dropped 2 bases, with 10 bases sitting between them. Germline-derived CDR1 and CDR2 are MNHEY and SVGAGI. CDR3 in DNA: TGTGCCAGCAGCCCATTTGGTAACACTGAAGCTTTCTTT. This sequence encodes CASSPFGNTEAFF.

The chain combines TRBV27 with TRBJ2-5, with D possibly being TRBD1 or TRBD2 (5 bases each). The CDR3 runs to 15 residues. Per germline, CDR1 MNHEY and CDR2 SMNVEV (reference sequence). Trimming shortened V by 1 base and J by 1 base, and 10 bases separated the two germline ends. This CDR3 is CASSLWGSTQETQYF. The CDR3 DNA sequence: TGTGCCAGCAGTTTATGGGGGAGCACCCAAGAGACCCAGTACTTC.

The chain links TRBV9 to TRBJ1-4; no firm D call. The CDR3 is 15 amino acids. Per germline, CDR1 SGDLS and CDR2 YYNGEE. V was clipped by 4 bases and J by 8 bases, with 18 bases between them. The CDR3 sequence: CASSYGEGLSEKLFF. The CDR3 coding sequence is TGTGCCAGCAGCTATGGGGAGGGTCTCTCGGAAAAACTGTTTTTT.

A single count supports this clone. The chain uses TRBV9 and TRBJ2-1, with 8 nucleotides matching TRBD1. This CDR3 has 15 residues. In germline, CDR1 is SGDLS, CDR2 YYNGEE. V gave up 2 bases and J gave up 4 bases; unmatched junction bases: 5. In nucleotides, the CDR3 is TGTGCCAGCAGCGTCGAGACAGGGGTTTACAATGAGCAGTTCTTC. Translated: CASSVETGVYNEQFF.

This chain connects TRBV7-9 to TRBJ2-3, with 9 bases that match TRBD1. The germline V gene has CDR1 SEHNR and CDR2 FQNEAQ (reference sequence). Trimming at V came to 5 bases and at J to 3 bases, leaving 9 bases not matched to a gene. The CDR3 totals 16 residues. The DNA of the CDR3 is TGTGCCAGCAGCAAACACGGGACAGGGTATACAGATACGCAGTATTTT. Translating gives CASSKHGTGYTDTQYF.

The chain couples TRBV7-9 to TRBJ1-5, with D possibly being TRBD1 (6 bases). The CDR3 runs to 14 residues. Germline CDR1 is SEHNR and CDR2 is FQNEAQ (reference sequence). V lost 5 bases and J 3 bases, leaving 11 bases between the germline ends. CDR3 DNA sequence: TGTGCCAGCAGCCCAGGACAGACCAATCAGCCCCAGCATTTT. Translation gives CASSPGQTNQPQHF.

V gene TRBV5-1 combines with J gene TRBJ2-1; TRBD1 or TRBD2 may be the D gene (6 bases each). Germline V CDR1 and CDR2: SGHRS, YFSETQ. The ends were cut back, 4 bases at V and 6 bases at J, with 14 bases in the middle. The CDR3 covers 14 residues. CDR3 amino acids: CASSAGGPPNEQFF. The CDR3 DNA sequence: TGCGCCAGCAGCGCCGGGGGCCCCCCCAATGAGCAGTTCTTC.

CDR3 region: CASSPTGYGTEAFF. In DNA form, the CDR3 reads TGTGCCAGCAGCCCGACAGGGTACGGGACTGAAGCTTTCTTT. The rearrangement links TRBV5-5 to TRBJ1-1; 7 bases fit TRBD1. The germline CDR1 and CDR2 sequences are SGHKS and YYEKEE (reference sequence). The length of the CDR3 is 14 residues. The V segment lost 4 bases and the J segment 5 bases; nucleotides outside the gene matches: 8.